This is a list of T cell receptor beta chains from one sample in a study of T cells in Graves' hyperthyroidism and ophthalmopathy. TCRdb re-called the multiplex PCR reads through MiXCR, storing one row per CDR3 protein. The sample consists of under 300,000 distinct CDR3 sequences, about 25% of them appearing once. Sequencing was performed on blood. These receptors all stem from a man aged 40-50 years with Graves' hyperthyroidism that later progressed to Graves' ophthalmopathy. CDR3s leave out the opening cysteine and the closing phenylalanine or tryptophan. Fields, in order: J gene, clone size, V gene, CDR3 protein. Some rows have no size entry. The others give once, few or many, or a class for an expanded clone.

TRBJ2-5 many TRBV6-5 ASQTGTSNLWGQETQY
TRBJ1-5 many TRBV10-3 AISESKSYNRGGHQPQH
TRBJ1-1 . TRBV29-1 SVEVPLGDPNTEAF
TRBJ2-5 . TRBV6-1 ASSRTSGRFQETQY
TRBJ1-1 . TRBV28 ASSLVAGGSAF
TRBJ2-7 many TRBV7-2 ASSLIGGLSYAQY
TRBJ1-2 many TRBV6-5 ASSLRADGVYGYT
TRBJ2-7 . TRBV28 ASSPREPYEQY
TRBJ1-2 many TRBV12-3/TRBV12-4 ASSSPGQLGYGYT
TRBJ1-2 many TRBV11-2 ASSFRVKDYGYT
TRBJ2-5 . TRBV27 ASSLGRDIQETQY
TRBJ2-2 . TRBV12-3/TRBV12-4 ASSRLAGELF
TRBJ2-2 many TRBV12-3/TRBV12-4 ASSLGSGELF
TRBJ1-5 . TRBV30 AWSATGEQPQH
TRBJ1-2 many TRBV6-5 ASSYSPDGGGYT
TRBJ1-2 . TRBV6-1 ASNQGAGYGYT
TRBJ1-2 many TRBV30 AWDRGLSGYT
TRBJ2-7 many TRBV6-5 ASKGLANPYEQY
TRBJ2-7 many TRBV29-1 SVEKTSGSYEQY
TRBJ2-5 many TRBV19 ASSTPRGSETQY
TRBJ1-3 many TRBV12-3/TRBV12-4 ASSTLYRRTGNTIY
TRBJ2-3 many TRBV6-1 ANKLAENTDTQY
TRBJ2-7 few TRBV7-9 ASSHGTAWYEQY
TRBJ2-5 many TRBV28 ATRTSGKGTQY
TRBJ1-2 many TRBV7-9 ASSSGGGPGYT
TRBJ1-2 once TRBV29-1 SVEVQVGGYT
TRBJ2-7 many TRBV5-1 ASSLQGESYEQY
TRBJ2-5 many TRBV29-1 SAGTTQETQY